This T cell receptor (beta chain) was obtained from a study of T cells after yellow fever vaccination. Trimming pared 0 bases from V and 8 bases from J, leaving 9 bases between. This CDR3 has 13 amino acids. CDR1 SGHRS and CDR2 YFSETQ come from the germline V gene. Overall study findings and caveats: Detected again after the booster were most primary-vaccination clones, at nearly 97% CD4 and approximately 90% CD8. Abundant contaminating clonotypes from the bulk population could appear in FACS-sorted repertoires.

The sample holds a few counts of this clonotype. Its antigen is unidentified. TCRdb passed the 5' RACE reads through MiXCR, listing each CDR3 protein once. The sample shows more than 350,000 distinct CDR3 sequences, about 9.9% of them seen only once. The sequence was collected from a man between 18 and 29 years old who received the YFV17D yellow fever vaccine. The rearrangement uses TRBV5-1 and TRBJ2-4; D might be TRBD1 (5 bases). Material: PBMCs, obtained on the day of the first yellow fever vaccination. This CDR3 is CASSLDRKDIQYF. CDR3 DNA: TGCGCCAGCAGCTTGGACAGGAAGGACATTCAGTACTTC. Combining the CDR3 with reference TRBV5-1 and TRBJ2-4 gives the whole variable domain KAGVTQTPRYLIKTRGQQVTLSCSPISGHRSVSWYQQTPGQGLQFLFEYFSETQRNKGNFPGRFSGRQFSNSRSEMNVSTLELGDSALYLCASSLDRKDIQYFGAGTRLSVL.